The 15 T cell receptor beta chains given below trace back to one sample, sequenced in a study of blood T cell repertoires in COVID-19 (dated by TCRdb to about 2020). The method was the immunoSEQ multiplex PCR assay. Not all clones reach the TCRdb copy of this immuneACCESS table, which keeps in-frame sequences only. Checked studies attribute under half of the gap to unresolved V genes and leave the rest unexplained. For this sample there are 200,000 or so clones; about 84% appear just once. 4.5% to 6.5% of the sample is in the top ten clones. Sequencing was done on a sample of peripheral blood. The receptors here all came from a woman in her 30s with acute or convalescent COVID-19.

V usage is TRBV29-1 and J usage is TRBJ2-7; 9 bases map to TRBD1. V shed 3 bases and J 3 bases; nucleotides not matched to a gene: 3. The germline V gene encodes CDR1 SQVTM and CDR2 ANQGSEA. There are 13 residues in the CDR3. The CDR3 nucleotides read TGCAGCGTTGATGGACAGGGGTTCTACGAGCAGTACTTC. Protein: CSVDGQGFYEQYF.

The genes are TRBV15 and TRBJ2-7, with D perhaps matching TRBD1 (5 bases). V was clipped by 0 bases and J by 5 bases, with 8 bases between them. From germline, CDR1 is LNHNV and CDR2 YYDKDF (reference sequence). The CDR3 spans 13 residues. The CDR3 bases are TGTGCCACCAGCAGAGATAGGGGCCACGAGCAGTACTTC. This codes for CATSRDRGHEQYF.

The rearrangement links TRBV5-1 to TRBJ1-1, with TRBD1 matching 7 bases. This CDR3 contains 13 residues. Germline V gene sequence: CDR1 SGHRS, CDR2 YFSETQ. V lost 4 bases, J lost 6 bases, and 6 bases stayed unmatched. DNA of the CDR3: TGCGCCAGCAGCCTACAGGGGTACGCTGAAGCTTTCTTT. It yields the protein CASSLQGYAEAFF.

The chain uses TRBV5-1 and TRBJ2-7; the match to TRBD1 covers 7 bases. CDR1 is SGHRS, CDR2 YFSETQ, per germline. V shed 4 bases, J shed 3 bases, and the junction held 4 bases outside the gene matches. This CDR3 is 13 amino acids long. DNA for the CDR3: TGCGCCAGCAGCGAAAGACAGGGCTACGAGCAGTACTTC. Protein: CASSERQGYEQYF.

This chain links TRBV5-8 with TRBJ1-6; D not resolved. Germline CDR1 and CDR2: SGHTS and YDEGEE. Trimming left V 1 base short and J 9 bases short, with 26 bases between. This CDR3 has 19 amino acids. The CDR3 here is CASSLYFRAGGQGGSPLHF. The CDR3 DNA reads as TGTGCCAGCAGCTTGTATTTTAGGGCGGGCGGCCAAGGAGGTTCACCCCTCCACTTT.

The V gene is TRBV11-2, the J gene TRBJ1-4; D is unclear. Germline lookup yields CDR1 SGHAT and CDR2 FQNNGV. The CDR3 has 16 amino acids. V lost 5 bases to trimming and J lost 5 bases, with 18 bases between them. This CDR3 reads CASSRRPGVKNEKLFF. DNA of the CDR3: TGTGCCAGCAGCCGACGCCCGGGAGTTAAAAATGAAAAACTGTTTTTT.

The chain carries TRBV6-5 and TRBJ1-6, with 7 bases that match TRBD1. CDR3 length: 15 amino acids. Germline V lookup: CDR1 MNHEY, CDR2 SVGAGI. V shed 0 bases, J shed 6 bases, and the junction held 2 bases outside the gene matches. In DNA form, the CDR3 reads TGTGCCAGCAGTTACTCCGGGACAGTTAATTCACCCCTCCACTTT. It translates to CASSYSGTVNSPLHF.

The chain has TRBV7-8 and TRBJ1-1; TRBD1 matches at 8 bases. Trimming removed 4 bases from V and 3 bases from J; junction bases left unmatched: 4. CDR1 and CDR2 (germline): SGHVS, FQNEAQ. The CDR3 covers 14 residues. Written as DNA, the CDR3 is TGTGCCAGCAGCTACAGGGGGGAGGACACTGAAGCTTTCTTT. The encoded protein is CASSYRGEDTEAFF.

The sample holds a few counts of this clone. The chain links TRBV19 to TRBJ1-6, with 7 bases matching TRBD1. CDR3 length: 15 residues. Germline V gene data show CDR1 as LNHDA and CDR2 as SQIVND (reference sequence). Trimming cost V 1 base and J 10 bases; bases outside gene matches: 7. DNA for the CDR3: TGTGCCAGTAGTATAGCAGACAGGGCGAGATCACCCCTCCACTTT. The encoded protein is CASSIADRARSPLHF.

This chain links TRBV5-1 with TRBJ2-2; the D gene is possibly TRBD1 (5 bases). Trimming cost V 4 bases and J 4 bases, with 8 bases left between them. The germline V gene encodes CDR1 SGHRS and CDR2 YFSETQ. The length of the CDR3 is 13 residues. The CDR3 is CASSIDSTGELFF. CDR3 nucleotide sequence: TGCGCCAGCAGCATCGACAGCACCGGGGAGCTGTTTTTT.

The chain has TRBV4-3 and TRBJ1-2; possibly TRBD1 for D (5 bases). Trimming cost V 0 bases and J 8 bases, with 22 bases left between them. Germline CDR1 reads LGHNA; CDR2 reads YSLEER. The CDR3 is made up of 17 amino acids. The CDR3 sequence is CASSQEGSRGSLGGYTF. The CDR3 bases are TGCGCCAGCAGCCAAGAGGGGTCTAGGGGCTCCTTAGGGGGCTACACCTTC.

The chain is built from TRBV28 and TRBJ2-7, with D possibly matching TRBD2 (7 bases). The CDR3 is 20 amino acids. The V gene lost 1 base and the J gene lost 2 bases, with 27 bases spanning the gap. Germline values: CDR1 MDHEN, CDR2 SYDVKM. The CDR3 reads CASSLFSLPKQGGGAYEQYF. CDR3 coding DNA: TGTGCCAGCAGTTTATTTTCCCTTCCTAAACAGGGTGGGGGGGCCTACGAGCAGTACTTC.

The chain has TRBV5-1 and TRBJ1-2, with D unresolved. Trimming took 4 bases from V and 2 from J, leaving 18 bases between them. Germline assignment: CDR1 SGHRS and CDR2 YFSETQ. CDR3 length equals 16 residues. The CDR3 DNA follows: TGCGCCAGCAGCCACGGATCCGGGCGGGGAAACTATGGCTACACCTTC. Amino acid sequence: CASSHGSGRGNYGYTF.

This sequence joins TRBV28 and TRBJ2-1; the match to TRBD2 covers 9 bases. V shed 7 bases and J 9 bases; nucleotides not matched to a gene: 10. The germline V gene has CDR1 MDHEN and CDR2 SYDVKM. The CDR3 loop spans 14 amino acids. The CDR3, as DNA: TGTGCCAGCACCCCGGGACTAGCATCGCCTGAGCAGTTCTTC. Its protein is CASTPGLASPEQFF.

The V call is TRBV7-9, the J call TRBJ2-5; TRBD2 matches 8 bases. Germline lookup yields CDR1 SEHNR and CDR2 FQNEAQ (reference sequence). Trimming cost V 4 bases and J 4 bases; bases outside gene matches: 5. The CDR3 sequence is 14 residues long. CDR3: CASSSPGLVETQYF. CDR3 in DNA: TGTGCCAGCAGCTCCCCGGGACTAGTAGAGACCCAGTACTTC.